Listed here are 19 T cell receptor beta chains from one sample, sequenced in a study of blood T cell repertoires in COVID-19. Clones were read by immunoSEQ multiplex PCR, and TCRdb kept only the in-frame ones, dropping some. The profile shows 390,000 or so clones, 70% to 90% of them singletons. Sample: peripheral blood. The receptors shown here come from a woman aged 25-40 years with COVID-19, enrolled during active disease.

In nucleotides, the CDR3 is TGCGCCAGCAGTATATTGCGGCAGAACGACGACGAGCAGTACTTC. The encoded protein is CASSILRQNDDEQYF. The rearrangement joins TRBV5-1 to TRBJ2-7; D is uncertain. V lost 5 bases and J lost 5, with 20 bases in between. The CDR3 consists of 15 residues. Germline lookup yields CDR1 SGHRS and CDR2 YFSETQ.

V and J are TRBV7-9 and TRBJ2-2, with TRBD2 matching over 9 bases. Germline trimming cut 10 bases from V and 5 bases from J; bases unmatched to any gene: 8. CDR1 SEHNR and CDR2 FQNEAQ come from the germline V gene (reference sequence). CDR3 length: 14 amino acids. CDR3 coding DNA: TGTGCCAACTCGGAGCGGGAGGCAACCGGGGAGCTGTTTTTT. Amino acid sequence: CANSEREATGELFF.

In its sample, this clone was seen a few times. This chain connects TRBV29-1 to TRBJ2-5, with 12 bases identical to TRBD1. This CDR3 contains 15 residues. The J segment lost 5 bases and the V segment lost 7 bases, leaving 11 bases of the junction unmatched. CDR1 SQVTM and CDR2 ANQGSEA come from the germline V gene. The CDR3 DNA reads as TGCAGCGCCAACCCCGGGACAGGGGGCATGGAGACCCAGTACTTC. It is translated as CSANPGTGGMETQYF.

This chain joins TRBV2 and TRBJ2-5; 7 bases are shared with TRBD2. CDR3 length equals 14 residues. Losses at the gene ends were 7 bases for V and 0 bases for J; bases not matched to a gene: 5. Germline assignment: CDR1 SNHLY and CDR2 FYNNEI. The DNA of the CDR3 is TGTGCCAGCACGCTAGCGGCGTACCAAGAGACCCAGTACTTC. Its translation: CASTLAAYQETQYF.

Note on this clone: Other DNA sequences in the sample encode the same CDR3. This sequence joins TRBV19 and TRBJ1-5; 8 bases fit TRBD1. V gave up 6 bases and J gave up 6 bases; unmatched junction bases: 7. The CDR3 extends over 14 amino acids. Germline assignment: CDR1 LNHDA and CDR2 SQIVND (reference sequence). The CDR3 is CASSTDREGQPQHF. Written as DNA, the CDR3 is TGTGCCAGTAGCACGGACAGGGAGGGTCAGCCCCAGCATTTT.

The rearrangement joins TRBV4-3 to TRBJ1-1; the D is unclear. This CDR3 is built from 17 residues. CDR1 LGHNA and CDR2 YSLEER come from the germline V gene. Trimming removed 0 bases from V and 0 bases from J, with 14 bases in between. The CDR3 DNA reads as TGCGCCAGCAGCCAAGATTATGCCCGCCTAATGAACACTGAAGCTTTCTTT. Translating gives CASSQDYARLMNTEAFF.

V usage is TRBV2 and J usage is TRBJ2-6; TRBD1 is a possible D gene (5 bases). Between the trimmed V and J ends, which lost 3 bases and 0 bases, there was a span of 6 bases. CDR1 is SNHLY and CDR2 is FYNNEI in the germline V gene. The CDR3 runs 15 residues. CDR3 in DNA: TGTGCCAGCAGTGATGACAGCTCTGGGGCCAACGTCCTGACTTTC. It is translated as CASSDDSSGANVLTF.

This clone was counted a few times. The identical CDR3 is also encoded by other nucleotide sequences in the sample. V is TRBV6-5 and J is TRBJ2-2, with D possibly TRBD1 on 5 matching bases. V was trimmed by 0 bases and J by 6 bases, leaving 8 bases between them. This CDR3 spans 14 amino acids. From germline, CDR1 is MNHEY and CDR2 SVGAGI. CDR3 DNA sequence: TGTGCCAGCAGTTACTCTCAGGGTTCCGGGGAGCTGTTTTTT. Protein: CASSYSQGSGELFF.

V gene TRBV3-1 (or the pseudogene TRBV3-2) combines with J gene TRBJ2-5; 7 positions agree with TRBD2. The CDR3 length is 18 residues. J lost 1 base, V lost 0 bases, and 11 bases had no gene match. Germline lookup yields CDR1 LGHDT and CDR2 YNNKEL (reference sequence). As DNA, the CDR3 is TGTGCCAGCAGCCAAGATTCCTGGAGGCGGGAGACCCAAGAGACCCAGTACTTC. It yields the protein CASSQDSWRRETQETQYF.

This clone has just one count. This sequence joins TRBV19 and TRBJ2-2, with D hard to call. Germline CDR1 LNHDA, CDR2 SQIVND (reference sequence). The V gene lost 7 bases and the J gene lost 4 bases, with 13 bases spanning the gap. CDR3 length equals 14 residues. The CDR3 here is CASNLLPGTGELFF. The CDR3 DNA sequence: TGTGCCAGTAATCTTCTTCCCGGCACCGGGGAGCTGTTTTTT.

The CDR3 is CASSFTGTQVSGELFF. The CDR3 nucleotides read TGTGCCAGCAGTTTCACCGGGACTCAAGTTTCCGGGGAGCTGTTTTTT. The gene calls are TRBV6-5 and TRBJ2-2; D is possibly TRBD2 (6 bases). The germline CDR1 and CDR2 sequences are MNHEY and SVGAGI. The CDR3 contains 16 residues. V was shortened by 4 bases and J by 6 bases, with 18 bases between the two germline ends.

The chain employs TRBV29-1 and TRBJ1-5; D possibly corresponds to TRBD1 (6 bases). Germline CDR1 SQVTM, CDR2 ANQGSEA. Trimming removed 4 bases at V and 1 base at J, with 11 bases between. The CDR3 sequence is 14 residues long. CDR3 bases: TGCAGCGTTGGAGGAGACAGGAGCAATCAGCCCCAGCATTTT. Protein: CSVGGDRSNQPQHF.

The chain uses TRBV7-2 and TRBJ2-3; TRBD1 matches at 8 bases. With 3 bases clipped from V and 3 bases from J, the junction kept 2 bases outside the gene matches. Germline-derived CDR1 and CDR2 are SGHTA and FQGNSA. The CDR3 is made up of 14 amino acids. The DNA for the CDR3 is TGTGCCAGCAGCTTGGACAGGGTAACAGATACGCAGTATTTT. This gives the protein CASSLDRVTDTQYF.

The DNA of the CDR3 is TGTGCCAGCAGTTTTTTGAGCAATGAGCAGTTCTTC. Translated: CASSFLSNEQFF. This rearrangement joins TRBV12-3 or TRBV12-4 to TRBJ2-1; no clear D gene. The CDR3 contains 12 residues. V was shortened by 3 bases and J by 6 bases, with 6 bases between the two germline ends.

This clone was seen a few times. V gene TRBV4-1 combines with J gene TRBJ2-7; 7 positions match TRBD1. CDR1 and CDR2 (germline): MGHRA, YSYEKL. The CDR3 is made up of 17 amino acids. Trimming took 3 bases from V and 5 from J; bases not matched to a gene: 16. The CDR3 here is CASSHPWDRSNGNEQYF. The DNA for the CDR3 is TGCGCCAGCAGCCACCCCTGGGACAGATCCAACGGGAACGAGCAGTACTTC.

V is TRBV10-3 and J is TRBJ1-6; tentative D call: TRBD1 (6 bases). Trimming left V 10 bases short and J 10 bases short, with 20 bases between. Germline V gene sequence: CDR1 ENHRY, CDR2 SYGVKD. This CDR3 spans 14 amino acids. The CDR3 coding sequence is TGTGCCACCACTCGACAGGCGGAATCATCACCCCTCCACTTT. It codes for CATTRQAESSPLHF.

The V and J genes are TRBV19 and TRBJ2-2; D gene ambiguous. Trimming removed 10 bases from V and 4 bases from J, with 13 bases in between. The CDR3 extends over 13 amino acids. From germline, CDR1 is LNHDA and CDR2 SQIVND (reference sequence). The CDR3 sequence is CAKIQTLTGELFF. The DNA for the CDR3 is TGTGCCAAAATTCAGACTCTCACCGGGGAGCTGTTTTTT.

The rearrangement links TRBV13 to TRBJ2-5; a possible D gene is TRBD1 (5 bases). V was shortened by 2 bases and J by 5 bases, with 9 bases between the two germline ends. The germline gives CDR1 PRHDT, CDR2 FYEKMQ (reference sequence). The CDR3 extends over 13 amino acids. CDR3 sequence reads: CASSLQGTETQYF. The CDR3 DNA sequence: TGTGCCAGCAGCTTACAGGGTACGGAGACCCAGTACTTC.

The rearrangement links TRBV19 to TRBJ2-7; D is perhaps TRBD2 (5 bases). The CDR3 has 16 amino acids. V lost 0 bases, J lost 2 bases, and 14 bases lay in between. The germline gives CDR1 LNHDA, CDR2 SQIVND (reference sequence). CDR3 in amino acids: CASSIEGRGRAYEQYF. As DNA, the CDR3 is TGTGCCAGTAGTATAGAAGGCCGGGGTCGGGCCTACGAGCAGTACTTC.